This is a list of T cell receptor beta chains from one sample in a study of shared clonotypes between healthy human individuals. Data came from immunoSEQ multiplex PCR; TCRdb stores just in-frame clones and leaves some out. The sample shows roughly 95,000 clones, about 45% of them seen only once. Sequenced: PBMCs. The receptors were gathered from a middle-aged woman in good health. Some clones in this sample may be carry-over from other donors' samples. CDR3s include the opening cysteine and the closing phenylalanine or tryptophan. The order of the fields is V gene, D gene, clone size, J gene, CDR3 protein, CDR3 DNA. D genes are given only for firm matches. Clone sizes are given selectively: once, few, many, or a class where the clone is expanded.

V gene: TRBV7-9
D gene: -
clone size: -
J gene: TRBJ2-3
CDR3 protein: CASSRGTAGGTDTQYF
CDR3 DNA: TGTGCCAGCAGCCGAGGGACTGCTGGTGGGACAGATACGCAGTATTTT

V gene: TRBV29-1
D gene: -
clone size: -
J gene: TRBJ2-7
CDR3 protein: CSVDQVGAYEQYF
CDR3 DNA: TGCAGCGTTGACCAAGTGGGGGCCTACGAGCAGTACTTC

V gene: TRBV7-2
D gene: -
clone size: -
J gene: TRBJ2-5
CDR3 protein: CASRYGGNQETQYF
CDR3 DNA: TGTGCCAGCAGGTACGGGGGTAACCAAGAGACCCAGTACTTC

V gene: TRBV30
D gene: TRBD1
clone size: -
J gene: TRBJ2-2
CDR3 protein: CAWTLTGGAGELFF
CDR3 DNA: TGTGCCTGGACCTTGACAGGGGGCGCGGGGGAGCTGTTTTTT

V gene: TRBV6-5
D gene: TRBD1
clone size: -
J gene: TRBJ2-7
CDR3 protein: CASRPAGTGAYEQYF
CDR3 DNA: TGTGCCAGCAGACCAGCCGGGACAGGTGCCTACGAGCAGTACTTC

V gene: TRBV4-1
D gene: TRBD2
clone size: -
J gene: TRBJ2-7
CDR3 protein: CASSQVALAASSYEQYF
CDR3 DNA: TGCGCCAGCAGCCAAGTGGCTCTAGCGGCTTCCTCCTACGAGCAGTACTTC

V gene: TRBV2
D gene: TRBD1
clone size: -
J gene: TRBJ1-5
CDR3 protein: CASSEWGDRAQPQHF
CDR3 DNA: TGTGCCAGCAGTGAATGGGGGGACAGGGCTCAGCCCCAGCATTTT

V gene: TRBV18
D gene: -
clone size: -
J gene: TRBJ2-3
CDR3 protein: CASSPWENTDTQYF
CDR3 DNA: TGTGCCAGCTCACCATGGGAGAACACAGATACGCAGTATTTT

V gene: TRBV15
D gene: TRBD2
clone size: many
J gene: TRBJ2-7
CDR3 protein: CATSRAGSGSEQYF
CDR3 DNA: TGTGCCACCAGCAGAGCGGGTAGCGGGAGCGAGCAGTACTTC

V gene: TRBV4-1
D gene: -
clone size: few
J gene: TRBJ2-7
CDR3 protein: CASSQPGSSYEQYF
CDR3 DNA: TGCGCCAGCAGCCAACCAGGATCATCCTACGAGCAGTACTTC

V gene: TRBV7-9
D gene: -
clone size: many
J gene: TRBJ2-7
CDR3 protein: CASSLPLGEQYF
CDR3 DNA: TGTGCCAGCAGCTTACCCCTGGGCGAGCAGTACTTC

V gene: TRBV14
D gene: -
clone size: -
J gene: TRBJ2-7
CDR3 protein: CASSQGQGREYF
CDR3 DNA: TGTGCCAGCAGCCAAGGACAGGGGAGGGAGTACTTC

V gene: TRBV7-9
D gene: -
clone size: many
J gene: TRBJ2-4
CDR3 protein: CASSLTAAKNIQYF
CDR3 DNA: TGTGCCAGCAGCTTAACGGCGGCCAAAAACATTCAGTACTTC

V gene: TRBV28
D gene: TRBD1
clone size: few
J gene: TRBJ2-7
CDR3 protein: CASSTGQGSYEQYF
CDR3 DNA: TGTGCCAGCAGTACGGGACAGGGGTCCTACGAGCAGTACTTC

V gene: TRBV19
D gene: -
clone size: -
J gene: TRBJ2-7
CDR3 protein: CASSPRRVKGEQYF
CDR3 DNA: TGTGCCAGTAGTCCCCGACGGGTTAAAGGCGAGCAGTACTTC

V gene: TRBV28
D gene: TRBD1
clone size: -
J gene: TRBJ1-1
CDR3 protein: CASSDPTGVRNTEAFF
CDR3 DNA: TGTGCCAGCAGTGACCCTACAGGGGTTAGGAACACTGAAGCTTTCTTT

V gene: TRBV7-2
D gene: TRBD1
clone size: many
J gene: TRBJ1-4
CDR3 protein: CASSIQGAGEKLFF
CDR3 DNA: TGTGCCAGCAGCATACAGGGGGCAGGGGAAAAACTGTTTTTT

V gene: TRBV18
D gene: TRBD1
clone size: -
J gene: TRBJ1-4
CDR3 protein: CASSPTGGFGANEKLFF
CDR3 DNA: TGTGCCAGCTCACCGACAGGGGGCTTTGGTGCTAATGAAAAACTGTTTTTT

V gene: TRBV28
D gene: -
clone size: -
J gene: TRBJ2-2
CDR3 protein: CASSLAGWNTGELFF
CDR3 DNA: TGTGCCAGCAGTTTAGCAGGGTGGAACACCGGGGAGCTGTTTTTT

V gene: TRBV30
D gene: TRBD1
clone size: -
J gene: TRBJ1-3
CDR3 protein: CAWRTWDSSFSGNTIYF
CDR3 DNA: TGTGCCTGGAGGACATGGGACAGCTCATTCTCTGGAAACACCATATATTTT

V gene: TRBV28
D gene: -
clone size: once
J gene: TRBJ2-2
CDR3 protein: CASSPGRYTGELFF
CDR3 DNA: TGTGCCAGCAGCCCGGGACGATACACCGGGGAGCTGTTTTTT

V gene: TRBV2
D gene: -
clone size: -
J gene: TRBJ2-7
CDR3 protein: CASTGAGVRYEQYF
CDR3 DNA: TGTGCCAGCACAGGGGCGGGAGTCAGGTACGAGCAGTACTTC

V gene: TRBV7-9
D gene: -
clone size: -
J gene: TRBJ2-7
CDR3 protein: CASSSEGLGAYEQYF
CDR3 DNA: TGTGCCAGCAGCTCAGAGGGACTCGGAGCCTACGAGCAGTACTTC

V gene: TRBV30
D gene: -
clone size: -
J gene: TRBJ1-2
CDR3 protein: CAWRGPEGDYGYTF
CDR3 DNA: TGTGCCTGGAGGGGCCCCGAGGGGGACTATGGCTACACCTTC

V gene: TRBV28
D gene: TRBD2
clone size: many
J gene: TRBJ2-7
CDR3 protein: CASSGGYSYEQYF
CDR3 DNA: TGTGCCAGTAGCGGGGGGTATTCCTACGAGCAGTACTTC

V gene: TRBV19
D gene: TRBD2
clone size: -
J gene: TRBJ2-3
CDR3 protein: CASSIRGASGRPDTQYF
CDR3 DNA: TGTGCCAGTAGTATCAGGGGAGCTAGCGGGAGACCAGATACGCAGTATTTT

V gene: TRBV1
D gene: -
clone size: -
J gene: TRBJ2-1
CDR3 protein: CTSSSSSGLAGGCRNEQFF
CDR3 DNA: TGCACCAGCAGTTCAAGTTCGGGACTAGCGGGAGGCTGTAGGAATGAGCAGTTCTTC

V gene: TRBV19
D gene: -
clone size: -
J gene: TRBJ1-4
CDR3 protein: CASSMVGGTNEKLFF
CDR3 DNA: TGTGCCAGTAGTATGGTCGGGGGGACTAATGAAAAACTGTTTTTT

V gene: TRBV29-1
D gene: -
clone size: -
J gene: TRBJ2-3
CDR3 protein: CSVLGVGGDTQYF
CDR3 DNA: TGCAGCGTGTTGGGGGTAGGAGGGGATACGCAGTATTTT

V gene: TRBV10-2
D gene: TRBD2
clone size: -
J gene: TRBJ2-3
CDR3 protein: CASRGLAGRTDTQYF
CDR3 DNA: TGCGCCAGCAGGGGACTAGCGGGACGCACAGATACGCAGTATTTT

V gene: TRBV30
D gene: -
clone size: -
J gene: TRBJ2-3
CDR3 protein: CAWRPVGGIEQYF
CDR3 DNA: TGTGCCTGGCGGCCCGTCGGAGGGATCGAGCAGTATTTT

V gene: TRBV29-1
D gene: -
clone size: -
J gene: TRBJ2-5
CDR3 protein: CSVGLQETQYF
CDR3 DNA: TGCAGCGTTGGACTACAAGAGACCCAGTACTTC

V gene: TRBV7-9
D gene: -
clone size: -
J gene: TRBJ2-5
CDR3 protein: CASSQDRGLTETQYF
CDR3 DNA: TGTGCCAGCAGCCAAGATAGGGGACTGACAGAGACCCAGTACTTC

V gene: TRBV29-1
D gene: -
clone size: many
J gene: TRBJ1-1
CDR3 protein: CSVGDSNTEAFF
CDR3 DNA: TGCAGCGTCGGTGACAGTAACACTGAAGCTTTCTTT

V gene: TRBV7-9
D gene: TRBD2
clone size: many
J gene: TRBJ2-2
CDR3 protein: CASSTLAGEGAGELFF
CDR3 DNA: TGTGCCAGCAGCACCCTAGCGGGAGAGGGAGCCGGGGAGCTGTTTTTT

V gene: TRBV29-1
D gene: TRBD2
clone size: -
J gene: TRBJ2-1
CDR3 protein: CSVDGTSGTESQFF
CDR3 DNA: TGCAGCGTTGATGGGACTAGCGGGACCGAGTCCCAGTTCTTC

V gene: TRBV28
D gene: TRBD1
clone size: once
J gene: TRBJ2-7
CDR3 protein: CASRDRVTSYEQYF
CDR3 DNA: TGTGCCAGCCGGGACAGAGTAACATCCTACGAGCAGTACTTC

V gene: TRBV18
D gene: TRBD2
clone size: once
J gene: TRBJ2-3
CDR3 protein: CASSPQSSGSGDTQYF
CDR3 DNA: TGTGCCAGCTCACCACAATCTAGCGGGAGTGGAGATACGCAGTATTTT

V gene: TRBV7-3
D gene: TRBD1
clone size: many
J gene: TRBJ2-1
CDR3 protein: CASSIRQGNEQFF
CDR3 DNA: TGTGCCAGCAGCATCCGACAGGGTAATGAGCAGTTCTTC

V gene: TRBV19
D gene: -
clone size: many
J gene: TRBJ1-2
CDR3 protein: CASNPGQIYGYTF
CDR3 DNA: TGTGCCAGTAACCCTGGACAGATCTATGGCTACACCTTC

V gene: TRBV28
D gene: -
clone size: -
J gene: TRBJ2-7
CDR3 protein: CASGPWRDQYEQYF
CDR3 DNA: TGTGCCAGCGGGCCGTGGCGGGATCAGTACGAGCAGTACTTC

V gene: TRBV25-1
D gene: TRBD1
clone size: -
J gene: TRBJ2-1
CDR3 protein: CASSVGGQGKGNEQFF
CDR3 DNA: TGTGCCAGCAGTGTTGGGGGACAGGGGAAGGGGAATGAGCAGTTCTTC

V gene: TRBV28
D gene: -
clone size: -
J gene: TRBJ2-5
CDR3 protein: CASSLGGQGKETQYF
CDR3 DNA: TGTGCCAGCAGTTTGGGCGGGCAGGGGAAAGAGACCCAGTACTTC

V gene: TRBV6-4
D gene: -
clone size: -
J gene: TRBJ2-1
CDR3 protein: CASSDGEREQFF
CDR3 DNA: TGTGCCAGCAGTGACGGGGAAAGGGAGCAGTTCTTC

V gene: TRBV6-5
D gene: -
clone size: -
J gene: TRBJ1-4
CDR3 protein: CASSYSTRNEKLFF
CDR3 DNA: TGCGCCAGCAGTTACTCGACCCGTAATGAAAAACTGTTTTTT

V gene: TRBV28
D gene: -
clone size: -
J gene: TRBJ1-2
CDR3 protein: CASSSSQGNYGYTF
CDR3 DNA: TGTGCCAGCAGTTCATCTCAGGGGAACTATGGCTACACCTTC

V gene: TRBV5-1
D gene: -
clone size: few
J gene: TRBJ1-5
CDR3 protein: CASSPRQHSNQPQHF
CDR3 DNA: TGCGCCAGCAGCCCCCGACAGCATAGCAATCAGCCCCAGCATTTT

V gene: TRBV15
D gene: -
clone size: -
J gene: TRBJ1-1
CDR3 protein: CATSTGRSNTEAFF
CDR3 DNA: TGTGCCACCAGCACCGGACGGTCGAACACTGAAGCTTTCTTT

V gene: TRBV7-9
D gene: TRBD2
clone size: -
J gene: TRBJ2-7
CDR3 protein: CASSLLAGASYEQYF
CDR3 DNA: TGTGCCAGCAGCCTCTTAGCGGGAGCCTCCTACGAGCAGTACTTC

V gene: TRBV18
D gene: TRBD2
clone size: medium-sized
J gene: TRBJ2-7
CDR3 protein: CASSPPTSGRNEQYF
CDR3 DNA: TGTGCCAGCTCACCTCCGACTAGCGGGAGGAACGAGCAGTACTTC

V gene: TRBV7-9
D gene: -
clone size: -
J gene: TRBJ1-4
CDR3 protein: CASSLETATNEKLFF
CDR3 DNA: TGTGCCAGCAGCTTAGAGACAGCAACTAATGAAAAACTGTTTTTT

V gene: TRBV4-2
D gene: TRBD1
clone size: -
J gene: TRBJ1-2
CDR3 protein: CASSPYIGQGDGYTF
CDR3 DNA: TGTGCCAGCAGCCCATACATTGGCCAGGGGGATGGCTACACCTTC

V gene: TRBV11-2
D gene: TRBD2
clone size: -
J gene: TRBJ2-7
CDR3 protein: CASTSGTSGYEQYF
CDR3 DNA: TGTGCCAGCACCTCAGGGACTAGCGGGTACGAGCAGTACTTC

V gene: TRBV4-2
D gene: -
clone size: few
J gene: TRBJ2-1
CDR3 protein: CASSLRPGKDNEQFF
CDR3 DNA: TGTGCCAGCAGCCTCCGACCCGGGAAGGACAATGAGCAGTTCTTC

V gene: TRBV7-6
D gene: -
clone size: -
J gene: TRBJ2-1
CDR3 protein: CASTQGGSYNEQFF
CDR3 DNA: TGTGCCAGCACCCAGGGGGGGTCCTACAATGAGCAGTTCTTC

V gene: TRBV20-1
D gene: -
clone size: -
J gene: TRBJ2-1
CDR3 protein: CSARRLEQFF
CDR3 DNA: TGCAGTGCTAGGAGGCTTGAGCAGTTCTTC

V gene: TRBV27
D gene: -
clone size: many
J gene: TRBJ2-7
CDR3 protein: CASSFSKGHEQYF
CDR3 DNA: TGTGCCAGCAGTTTCTCAAAGGGGCACGAGCAGTACTTC

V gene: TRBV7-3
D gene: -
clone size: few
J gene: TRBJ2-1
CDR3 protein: CASSLTAPGGEQFF
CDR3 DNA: TGTGCCAGCAGCTTAACAGCCCCAGGCGGTGAGCAGTTCTTC

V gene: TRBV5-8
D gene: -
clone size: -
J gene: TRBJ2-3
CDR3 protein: CASSRGSGGSTDTQYF
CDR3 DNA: TGTGCCAGCAGCCGTGGCTCCGGGGGTAGCACAGATACGCAGTATTTT